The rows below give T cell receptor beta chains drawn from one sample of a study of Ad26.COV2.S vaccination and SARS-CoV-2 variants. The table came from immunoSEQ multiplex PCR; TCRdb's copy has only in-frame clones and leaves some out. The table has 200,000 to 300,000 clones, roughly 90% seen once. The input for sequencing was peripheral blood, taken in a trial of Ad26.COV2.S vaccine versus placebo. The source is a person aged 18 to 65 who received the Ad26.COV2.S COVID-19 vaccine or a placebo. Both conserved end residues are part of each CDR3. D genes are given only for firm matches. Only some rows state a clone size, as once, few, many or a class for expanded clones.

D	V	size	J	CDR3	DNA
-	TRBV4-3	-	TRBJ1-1	CASSQVLGGTEAFF	TGCGCCAGCAGCCAAGTTCTGGGAGGAACTGAAGCTTTCTTT
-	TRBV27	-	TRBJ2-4	CASSPGEGKNIQYF	TGTGCCAGCAGTCCAGGGGAGGGCAAAAACATTCAGTACTTC
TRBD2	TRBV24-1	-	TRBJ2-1	CATSLSGLAGVYEQFF	TGTGCCACCAGCCTGTCGGGACTAGCGGGAGTCTATGAGCAGTTCTTC
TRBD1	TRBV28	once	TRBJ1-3	CARLRQGSGNTIYF	TGTGCCAGACTCCGACAGGGCTCTGGAAACACCATATATTTT
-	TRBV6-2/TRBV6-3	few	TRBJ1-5	CASSFRREVQPQHF	TGTGCCAGCAGTTTCCGCCGGGAGGTTCAGCCCCAGCATTTT
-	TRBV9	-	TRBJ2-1	CASSVRESSGQFF	TGTGCCAGCAGCGTAAGGGAGTCGAGCGGGCAGTTCTTC
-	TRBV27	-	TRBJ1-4	CASKDAGAATNEKLFF	TGTGCCAGCAAGGACGCGGGCGCGGCAACTAATGAAAAACTGTTTTTT
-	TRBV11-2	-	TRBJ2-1	CASSLDRANANEQFF	TGTGCCAGCAGCTTAGACAGGGCTAATGCCAATGAGCAGTTCTTC
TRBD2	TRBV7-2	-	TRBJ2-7	CASSLAASGRAYEQYF	TGTGCCAGCAGCTTAGCCGCTAGCGGGAGGGCCTACGAGCAGTACTTC
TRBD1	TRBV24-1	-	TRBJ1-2	CATSATGGDGYTF	TGTGCCACCAGTGCGACAGGGGGCGATGGCTACACCTTC
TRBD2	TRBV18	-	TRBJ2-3	CASSLFGTSGGAADTQYF	TGTGCCAGCTCACTCTTCGGGACTAGCGGGGGGGCAGCAGATACGCAGTATTTT
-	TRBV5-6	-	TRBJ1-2	CASSLEGGRYYGYTF	TGTGCCAGCAGCTTGGAGGGAGGGCGATACTATGGCTACACCTTC
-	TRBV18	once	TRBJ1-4	CASSPLGVEPNEKLFF	TGTGCCAGCTCACCACTTGGGGTAGAACCTAATGAAAAACTGTTTTTT
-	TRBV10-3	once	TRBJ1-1	CAISAGDTEAFF	TGTGCCATCAGTGCCGGAGACACTGAAGCTTTCTTT
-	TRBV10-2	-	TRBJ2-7	CASSERPNYEQYF	TGCGCCAGCAGTGAAAGGCCGAACTACGAGCAGTACTTC
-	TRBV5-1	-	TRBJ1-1	CASSLDGGRMVTEAFF	TGCGCCAGCAGCTTGGATGGGGGGCGTATGGTGACTGAAGCTTTCTTT
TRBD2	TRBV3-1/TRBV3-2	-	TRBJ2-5	CAHWTSGSETQYF	TGTGCCCATTGGACTAGCGGGAGTGAGACCCAGTACTTC
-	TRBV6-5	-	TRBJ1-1	CASSIYGRGGTEAFF	TGTGCCAGCTCAATTTATGGGAGGGGGGGCACTGAAGCTTTCTTT
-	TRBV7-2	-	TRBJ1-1	CASSLAGVRFVRSTEAFF	TGTGCCAGCAGCTTAGCTGGGGTTAGGTTCGTTAGGAGCACTGAAGCTTTCTTT
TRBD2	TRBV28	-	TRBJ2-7	CASSLAGDSYEQYF	TGTGCCAGCAGTTTGGCGGGGGACTCCTACGAGCAGTACTTC
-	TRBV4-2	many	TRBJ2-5	CASSQSLVTETQYF	TGTGCCAGCAGCCAATCACTAGTGACAGAGACCCAGTACTTC
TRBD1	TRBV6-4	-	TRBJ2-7	CASSDLTGKCYEQYF	TGTGCCAGCAGTGACCTGACAGGGAAATGCTACGAGCAGTACTTC
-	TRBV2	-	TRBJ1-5	CASSDQGRQPQHF	TGTGCCAGCAGTGATCAGGGAAGACAGCCCCAGCATTTT
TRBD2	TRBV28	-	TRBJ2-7	CASSPGGADTYEQYF	TGTGCCAGCAGCCCCGGGGGGGCGGATACCTACGAGCAGTACTTC
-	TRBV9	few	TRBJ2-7	CASSPAGGARDEQYF	TGTGCCAGCAGCCCGGCTGGGGGGGCTAGAGACGAGCAGTACTTC
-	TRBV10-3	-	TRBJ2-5	CAISESEGRRQTQYF	TGTGCCATCAGTGAGTCAGAGGGGAGAAGGCAGACCCAGTACTTC
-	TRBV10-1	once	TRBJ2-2	CASSGTENTGELFF	TGCGCCAGCAGTGGTACGGAGAACACCGGGGAGCTGTTTTTT
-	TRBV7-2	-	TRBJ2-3	CASSLEGSWEDTQYF	TGTGCCAGCAGCTTAGAGGGGAGTTGGGAAGATACGCAGTATTTT
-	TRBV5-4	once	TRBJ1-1	CASSLDGGAGTEAFF	TGTGCCAGCAGCTTGGATGGGGGGGCTGGCACTGAAGCTTTCTTT
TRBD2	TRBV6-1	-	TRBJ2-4	CASSELPGRVQYF	TGTGCCAGCAGTGAATTACCGGGGAGGGTTCAGTACTTC
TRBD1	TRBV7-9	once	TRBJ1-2	CASSLDRGGDYGYTF	TGTGCCAGCAGCTTAGACAGGGGAGGTGACTATGGCTACACCTTC
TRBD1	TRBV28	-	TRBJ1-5	CAGTGAGQPQHF	TGTGCCGGGACAGGGGCGGGTCAGCCCCAGCATTTT
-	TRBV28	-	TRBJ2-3	CASSPLYTQYF	TGTGCCAGCAGTCCCCTCTATACGCAGTATTTT
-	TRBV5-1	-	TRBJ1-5	CASSFTPGDQPQHF	TGCGCCAGCAGCTTTACTCCGGGGGATCAGCCCCAGCATTTT
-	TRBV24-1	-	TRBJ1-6	CATSDEGLLLHF	TGTGCCACCAGTGATGAAGGACTGCTCCTCCACTTT
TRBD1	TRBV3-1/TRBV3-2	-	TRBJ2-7	CASSPRQGASEQYF	TGTGCCAGCAGCCCCAGACAGGGGGCGTCCGAGCAGTACTTC